The 15 T cell receptor beta chains below were found in one sample sequenced in a study of blood T cells in healthy people across ages. The use of a sample-barcoded 5' primer and a J-beta primer mix characterized a second PCR of about 6 to 11 cycles. TCRdb re-called the 5' RACE reads through MiXCR, storing one row per CDR3 protein. The table lists over 1,200,000 distinct CDR3 sequences, roughly 59% of them singletons. The sequenced material came from blood. These receptors came from a man aged 18 to 30 in good health.

This clonotype came up a few times. V gene TRBV24-1 combines with J gene TRBJ1-5, with D possibly TRBD1 on 6 matching bases. CDR1 and CDR2 from the germline V gene are KGHDR and SFDVKD. V shed 6 bases and J shed 1 base, with 12 bases lying between them. There are 15 residues in the CDR3. CDR3 sequence (DNA): TGTGCCACCAGTTCTACAGGGTTGAGCAATCAGCCCCAGCATTTT. Translation: CATSSTGLSNQPQHF.

This clonotype has a single count. This chain joins TRBV6-1 and TRBJ2-2; 7 positions match TRBD1. Germline CDR1 is MNHNS and CDR2 is SASEGT. The CDR3 runs 16 residues. V was pared by 2 bases and J by 2 bases, with 5 bases of the junction left unmatched. CDR3 in amino acids: CASSEFSGGNTGELFF. CDR3 nucleotides: TGTGCCAGCAGTGAATTCTCAGGGGGAAACACCGGGGAGCTGTTTTTT.

This clonotype was picked up one time. This sequence joins TRBV4-2 and TRBJ1-2; TRBD1 matches at 7 bases. The germline V gene encodes CDR1 LGHNA and CDR2 YNFKEQ. V lost 3 bases to trimming and J lost 2 bases; unmatched junction nucleotides: 6. There are 15 residues in the CDR3. In nucleotides, the CDR3 is TGTGCCAGCAGCCATGTGGACAGGACAAACTATGGCTACACCTTC. This translates into CASSHVDRTNYGYTF.

This chain uses TRBV29-1 with TRBJ2-7, with D perhaps TRBD2 (5 bases). V was cut by 4 bases and J by 3 bases, with 13 bases left in between. Germline CDR1 reads SQVTM; CDR2 reads ANQGSEA. The CDR3 has 13 amino acids. This CDR3 reads CSVGLPGSYEQYF. CDR3 DNA: TGCAGCGTTGGACTACCAGGTAGCTACGAGCAGTACTTC.

This chain joins TRBV7-9 and TRBJ2-4; no definite D call. CDR1 is SEHNR and CDR2 is FQNEAQ in the germline V gene (reference sequence). The V and J ends lost 3 bases and 16 bases respectively, with 7 bases between them. There are 9 residues in the CDR3. CDR3 nucleotide sequence: TGTGCCAGCAGCTTTATCTGTTACTTC. This gives the protein CASSFICYF.

This clonotype has a handful of counts. This rearrangement joins TRBV3-1 to TRBJ1-6; TRBD1 aligns across 9 bases. The germline gives CDR1 LGHDT, CDR2 YNNKEL (reference sequence). V lost 0 bases, J lost 10 bases, and 4 bases stayed unmatched. The CDR3 consists of 15 residues. CDR3 DNA: TGTGCCAGCAGCCAAGAGGGACAGGGAGTGTCACCCCTCCACTTT. Amino acids: CASSQEGQGVSPLHF.

The rearrangement joins TRBV7-8 to TRBJ2-7; 7 bases map to TRBD1. Trimming took 7 bases from V and 5 from J; bases not matched to a gene: 8. In germline, CDR1 is SGHVS, CDR2 FQNEAQ. This CDR3 contains 13 residues. CDR3: CASNKTGYNEQYF. CDR3 sequence (DNA): TGTGCCAGCAACAAGACAGGGTACAACGAGCAGTACTTC.

This clonotype was seen a handful of times. The chain uses TRBV4-1 and TRBJ2-1; TRBD2 might be the D (5 bases). Looked up from germline, CDR1 is MGHRA and CDR2 is YSYEKL. CDR3 length equals 16 residues. Trimming cost V 1 base and J 1 base, with 11 bases left between them. In nucleotides, the CDR3 is TGCGCCAGCAGCCAAGTCGACGGGATGTCCTACAATGAGCAGTTCTTC. This encodes CASSQVDGMSYNEQFF.

The gene calls are TRBV9 and TRBJ2-1, with 12 bases matching TRBD2. After removal of 3 bases from V and 1 base from J, the junction contained 5 bases not matched to a gene. Per the germline V gene, CDR1 is SGDLS and CDR2 is YYNGEE. The CDR3 sequence is 17 residues long. CDR3 amino acids: CASSGRTSGASYNEQFF. In DNA form, the CDR3 reads TGTGCCAGCAGCGGACGGACTAGCGGGGCATCCTACAATGAGCAGTTCTTC.

This clonotype was seen a handful of times. The rearrangement uses TRBV7-9 and TRBJ2-1, with 9 bases matching TRBD2. With V trimmed by 1 base and J by 7 bases, 2 bases remained unmatched. Germline V gene sequence: CDR1 SEHNR, CDR2 FQNEAQ (reference sequence). The CDR3 length is 14 residues. The CDR3 spells CASSLGGRGNEQFF. CDR3 bases: TGTGCCAGCAGCTTAGGCGGGAGGGGGAATGAGCAGTTCTTC. Together with reference TRBV7-9 and TRBJ2-1, the CDR3 gives the full variable domain: DTGVSQNPRHKITKRGQNVTFRCDPISEHNRLYWYRQTLGQGPEFLTYFQNEAQLEKSRLLSDRFSAERPKGSFSTLEIQRTEQGDSAMYLCASSLGGRGNEQFFGPGTRLTVL.

This clonotype showed up just a few times. Written as DNA, the CDR3 is TGCGCCAGCAGCTTGGCCTTCGGACAGGTCTACGAGCAGTACTTC. The encoded protein is CASSLAFGQVYEQYF. V and J are TRBV5-1 and TRBJ2-7, with 7 bases that match TRBD1. This CDR3 is built from 15 residues. J was trimmed by 3 bases and V by 0 bases; bases with no gene match: 6. Germline loops: CDR1 SGHRS, CDR2 YFSETQ.

This clonotype was picked up many times. The chain joins TRBV29-1 to TRBJ2-7, with D possibly matching TRBD1 (5 bases). Trimming took 3 bases from V and 4 from J, leaving 10 bases between them. Germline CDR1 SQVTM, CDR2 ANQGSEA. The CDR3 contains 12 residues. The CDR3 reads CSVEVRAYEQYF. The CDR3 coding sequence is TGCAGCGTTGAGGTCAGGGCTTACGAGCAGTACTTC.

This chain connects TRBV7-2 to TRBJ1-2; D is unresolved. The CDR3 sequence is 14 residues long. Trimming stripped 4 bases from V and 5 bases from J, with 14 bases between. The V gene's germline CDR1 is SGHTA and CDR2 FQGNSA. CDR3 in amino acids: CASSYTPRSYGYTF. As DNA, the CDR3 is TGTGCCAGCAGCTACACTCCTAGGAGTTATGGCTACACCTTC.

This clonotype was detected a few times. CDR3 sequence: CASSQGPRTDYEQYF. CDR3 bases: TGCGCCAGCAGCCAAGGACCCCGGACGGATTACGAGCAGTACTTC. The chain has TRBV4-1 and TRBJ2-4; D is undetermined. The DNA end is a closer match to TRBJ2-7, so the J assignment may be wrong. This CDR3 contains 15 residues. Germline V gene lookup returns CDR1 MGHRA and CDR2 YSYEKL.

This chain uses TRBV25-1 with TRBJ2-1; 7 positions match TRBD1. The CDR3 is 16 residues long. Germline-derived CDR1 and CDR2 are MGHDK and SYGVNS. V shed 6 bases and J 3 bases; nucleotides not matched to a gene: 11. CDR3: CASSQKTGANYNEQFF. The CDR3 region has the DNA TGTGCCAGCAGCCAAAAAACAGGGGCGAACTACAATGAGCAGTTCTTC. The whole variable domain, remainder taken from reference TRBV25-1 and TRBJ2-1, is EADIYQTPRYLVIGTGKKITLECSQTMGHDKMYWYQQDPGMELHLIHYSYGVNSTEKGDLSSESTVSRIRTEHFPLTLESARPSHTSQYLCASSQKTGANYNEQFFGPGTRLTVL.